This TCR beta chain stems from a study of T cell changes during pregnancy in multiple sclerosis. Libraries were prepared by immunoSEQ multiplex PCR; TCRdb keeps only in-frame clonotypes and omits some of them. The table includes 55,000 to 85,000 clones, about 94% detected once. This receptor was identified in a female donor with multiple sclerosis, enrolled in a pregnancy study. Sequences were derived from peripheral blood, sampled in the third trimester of pregnancy.

The CDR3 DNA reads as TGTGCCAGCAGTCAGCTTTCCTCCACGGGTATTACCTTC. Amino acids: CASSQLSSTGITF. The chain uses TRBV28 and TRBJ1-2; D gene uncertain. Trimming left V 5 bases short and J 14 bases short, with 21 bases between. Germline-derived CDR1 and CDR2 are MDHEN and SYDVKM. There are 13 residues in the CDR3.